These 32 T cell receptor beta chains were all obtained from the same sample, sequenced in a study of molecular identifiers for immune sequencing clone quantification. Using its own MiXCR run on the PCR reads, TCRdb lists one record per CDR3 protein. In the table there are about 510,000 distinct CDR3 sequences, about 22% of which are singletons. Sequencing input: naive CD8+ T cells from blood, with Jurkat cell RNA spiked in. As to subset: FACS-sorted CD8+CD4-CCR7+CD45RA+ naive T cells. The receptors were gathered from a human donor in good health. Some libraries in this study had Jurkat cell RNA spiked in.

This clonotype showed up many times. The J gene is TRBJ2-5, the V gene TRBV7-6; D remains ambiguous. The CDR3 sequence is 12 residues long. CDR1 is SGHVS and CDR2 is FNYEAQ in the germline V gene. V was pared by 0 bases and J by 4 bases, with 3 bases between. The CDR3 DNA follows: TGTGCCAGCAGCTTAGCGACAGAGACCCAGTACTTC. Protein product: CASSLATETQYF.

The chain links TRBV12-3 or TRBV12-4 to TRBJ2-7; the match to TRBD2 covers 11 bases. Trimming took 7 bases from V and 4 from J; bases not matched to a gene: 6. This CDR3 is built from 14 residues. CDR3 in DNA: TGTGCCAGCAAGGCTAGCGGGGGGCGTTACGAGCAGTACTTC. Encoded protein: CASKASGGRYEQYF.

The J gene is TRBJ2-7, the V gene TRBV5-4; tentatively, D is TRBD1 or TRBD2 (7 bases each). The CDR3 is 14 residues long. Trimming took off 2 bases at V and 4 bases at J, with 13 bases between the two ends. Per the germline V gene, CDR1 is SGHNT and CDR2 is YYREEE (reference sequence). DNA of the CDR3: TGTGCCAGCAGCTTTTACAGGGGAGGGTACGAGCAGTACTTC. This translates into CASSFYRGGYEQYF.

In this sample, this clonotype turned up many times. The rearrangement links TRBV19 to TRBJ2-2; D gene unclear. The CDR3 sequence is 12 residues long. Germline loops: CDR1 LNHDA, CDR2 SQIVND (reference sequence). V was clipped by 3 bases and J by 3 bases, with 2 bases between them. CDR3 in DNA: TGTGCCAGTAGTATTGACACCGGGGAGCTGTTTTTT. This sequence encodes CASSIDTGELFF.

This clonotype was observed a handful of times. This chain uses TRBV7-9 with TRBJ2-3; 9 bases agree with TRBD2. CDR3 length: 17 amino acids. Trimming removed 5 bases from V and 2 bases from J; junction bases left unmatched: 11. Germline CDR1 reads SEHNR; CDR2 reads FQNEAQ (reference sequence). CDR3 DNA sequence: TGTGCCAGCAGCCATCCGGGACTAGCAGGGATCACAGATACGCAGTATTTT. This codes for CASSHPGLAGITDTQYF. The variable domain in full, completed from reference TRBV7-9 and TRBJ2-3, reads DTGVSQNPRHKITKRGQNVTFRCDPISEHNRLYWYRQTLGQGPEFLTYFQNEAQLEKSRLLSDRFSAERPKGSFSTLEIQRTEQGDSAMYLCASSHPGLAGITDTQYFGPGTRLTVL.

This clonotype has only a few counts. This rearrangement joins TRBV11-2 to TRBJ2-7; D unresolved. Germline values: CDR1 SGHAT, CDR2 FQNNGV. CDR3 length equals 13 residues. V was clipped by 4 bases and J by 1 base, with 8 bases between them. For the CDR3, the DNA is TGTGCCAGCAGCTCGACGGTTTCCTACGAGCAGTACTTC. It is translated as CASSSTVSYEQYF. The whole variable domain, filled in from reference TRBV11-2 and TRBJ2-7, reads EAGVAQSPRYKIIEKRQSVAFWCNPISGHATLYWYQQILGQGPKLLIQFQNNGVVDDSQLPKDRFSAERLKGVDSTLKIQPAKLEDSAVYLCASSSTVSYEQYFGPGTRLTVT.

CDR3 sequence (DNA): TGTGCCAGCAGTTCGAAAGATCAGGGACGCTCCTATAATTCACCCCTCCACTTT. Protein product: CASSSKDQGRSYNSPLHF. The gene calls are TRBV27 and TRBJ1-6, with D possibly TRBD1 on 5 matching bases. Trimming took 4 bases from V and 0 from J, leaving 16 bases between them. CDR1 is MNHEY and CDR2 is SMNVEV in the germline V gene (reference sequence). The CDR3 length is 18 residues.

The V and J genes are TRBV19 and TRBJ2-2; D is unclear. Between the trimmed V and J ends, which lost 6 bases and 0 bases, there was a span of 8 bases. In germline, CDR1 is LNHDA, CDR2 SQIVND (reference sequence). The CDR3 totals 14 residues. For the CDR3, the DNA is TGTGCCAGTAGAATATATCCGAACACCGGGGAGCTGTTTTTT. Translation: CASRIYPNTGELFF.

This clonotype has a handful of counts. A junction boundary mismatches the germline segment, possibly from a read error. This sequence joins TRBV10-1 and TRBJ2-1, with TRBD1 as a possible D gene (6 bases). Germline values: CDR1 WNHNN, CDR2 SYGVQD (reference sequence). The CDR3 extends over 16 amino acids. CDR3 bases: TGCGCCAGCAGTGAGTCTTGGGGGCCTACCTACAAGGAGCAGTTCTTC. Residues: CASSESWGPTYKEQFF.

About this clonotype itself: A read error may explain this, as a much larger clone is one base away. The V call is TRBV9, the J call TRBJ1-1; 10 bases align to TRBD1. This CDR3 is built from 17 residues. From germline, CDR1 is SGDLS and CDR2 YYNGEE. The CDR3 loop is CASSVEGQGWKNAEAFF. In DNA form, the CDR3 reads TGTGCCAGCAGCGTAGAGGGACAGGGGTGGAAGAACGCTGAAGCTTTCTTT.

This clonotype was counted between two and nine times. The rearrangement uses TRBV5-1 and TRBJ1-1; 7 bases line up with TRBD1. This CDR3 has 15 residues. J lost 7 bases, V lost 6 bases, and 15 bases had no gene match. Per germline, CDR1 SGHRS and CDR2 YFSETQ. DNA for the CDR3: TGCGCCAGCACCACTTCTAGGCAGGGACAGAGTGAAGCTTTCTTT. Its protein product is CASTTSRQGQSEAFF.

In regard to this clonotype: The junction and the germline gene differ at one end; a read error may be behind it. J is TRBJ2-7 and V is TRBV11-2; D is perhaps TRBD2 (5 bases). The CDR3 runs to 13 residues. Germline V gene data show CDR1 as SGHAT and CDR2 as FQNNGV. The CDR3 sequence: CAGSPRGPLEQYF. The CDR3 DNA follows: TGTGCCGGCAGCCCCCGCGGGCCTCTCGAGCAGTACTTC.

The V gene is TRBV24-1, the J gene TRBJ2-2; unclear D gene. This CDR3 contains 12 residues. Germline V gene lookup returns CDR1 KGHDR and CDR2 SFDVKD. Trimming stripped 3 bases from V and 7 bases from J, with 5 bases between. The CDR3, as DNA: TGTGCCACCAGTGATATTGGCGGGGAGCTGTTTTTT. Translated, it gives CATSDIGGELFF.

About this clonotype: This may be a read error, as it is one base from a much larger clone. It is unclear where the CDR3 begins or ends on the DNA, so no DNA is shown, and the CDR3 is as TCRdb lists it. The rearrangement links TRBV7-5 to TRBJ2-3; the tabulated D call, TRBD2, remains unverified against the DNA. TRBV7-5 is marked as a pseudogene. The CDR3 totals 20 residues, both ends included. This CDR3 reads CIPVPEALAAGGLSTDTQYF.

The table lists this clonotype with many counts. The CDR3 here is CASSLAGRGLADTQYF. The CDR3 DNA reads TGTGCCAGCAGCTTAGCGGGTAGGGGGCTTGCAGATACGCAGTATTTT. This rearrangement joins TRBV7-9 to TRBJ2-3, with 7 bases matching TRBD1. The CDR3 is 16 amino acids. The trim removed 0 bases at V and 4 bases at J, leaving 7 bases unmatched. Per germline, CDR1 SEHNR and CDR2 FQNEAQ (reference sequence).

The chain carries TRBV20-1 and TRBJ2-7; TRBD2 might be the D (7 bases). Trimming stripped 0 bases from V and 3 bases from J, with 12 bases between. The CDR3 consists of 14 residues. Germline V CDR1 and CDR2: DFQATT, SNEGSKA (reference sequence). The CDR3 bases are TGCAGTGCTAGAGATCTGAGGGGGGGCTACGAGCAGTACTTC. Its translation: CSARDLRGGYEQYF.

This clonotype was seen more than once but under ten times. CDR3 region: CASSYAGGSGYEQFF. Written as DNA, the CDR3 is TGTGCCAGCAGTTACGCCGGCGGATCGGGGTATGAGCAGTTCTTC. The chain recombines TRBV27 with TRBJ2-1; a possible D gene is TRBD2 (5 bases). V lost 4 bases to trimming and J lost 8 bases, with 18 bases between them. This CDR3 is 15 amino acids long. From germline, CDR1 is MNHEY and CDR2 SMNVEV (reference sequence).

This clonotype was detected ten times or more. The rearrangement joins TRBV11-1 to TRBJ2-7; 8 positions match TRBD2. V trimming: 3 bases; J trimming: 7 bases; junction bases outside the gene matches: 8. Looked up from germline, CDR1 is SGHAT and CDR2 is FQDESV (reference sequence). CDR3 length: 14 residues. The CDR3 DNA follows: TGTGCCAGCAGCTTTGGTAGCGGGATGGGAGAGCAGTACTTC. Its translation: CASSFGSGMGEQYF.

This clonotype was observed a handful of times. The V call is TRBV12-3 or TRBV12-4, the J call TRBJ2-5, with a weak D call TRBD2 (5 bases). This CDR3 region has 13 residues. Trimming stripped 3 bases from V and 5 bases from J, with 10 bases between. The CDR3 here is CASSFLASETQYF. DNA for the CDR3: TGTGCCAGCAGTTTTTTAGCGTCGGAGACCCAGTACTTC.

This clonotype was counted ten times or more. The V call is TRBV29-1, the J call TRBJ2-7, with D possibly TRBD1 on 6 matching bases. This CDR3 comprises 13 residues. Germline V lookup: CDR1 SQVTM, CDR2 ANQGSEA. V was clipped by 1 base and J by 6 bases, with 13 bases between them. Written as DNA, the CDR3 is TGCAGCGTTGAAGGCAGGGGTAATGCCGAGCAGTACTTC. Translating it yields CSVEGRGNAEQYF.

This clonotype was counted only a few times. V gene TRBV30 combines with J gene TRBJ2-3, with TRBD2 matching 9 bases. V lost 0 bases, J lost 0 bases, and 4 bases stayed unmatched. Germline assignment: CDR1 GTSNPN and CDR2 SVGIG (reference sequence). The length of the CDR3 is 16 residues. Here the CDR3 DNA reads TGTGCCTGGAGTGTAGGGCTAGCGGGGAGCACAGATACGCAGTATTTT. Protein sequence: CAWSVGLAGSTDTQYF.

The chain uses TRBV6-5 and TRBJ1-3; the D is unclear. The CDR3 spans 16 residues. Germline CDR1 reads MNHEY; CDR2 reads SVGAGI. Between the trimmed V and J ends, which lost 2 bases and 3 bases, there was a span of 14 bases. DNA for the CDR3: TGTGCCAGCAGTTACAGGCTCAGGTCCCATGGAAACACCATATATTTT. This translates into CASSYRLRSHGNTIYF.

Comments on this clonotype: It may be a read error: a sequence one base away is much more abundant. The rearrangement uses TRBV2 and TRBJ2-7; possibly TRBD2 for D (6 bases). The CDR3 is 13 residues long. CDR1 is SNHLY and CDR2 is FYNNEI in the germline V gene. The DNA of the CDR3 is TGTGCCGGCAGTGGAGGGGACTCCTACGAGCAGTACTTC. This gives the protein CAGSGGDSYEQYF.

This clonotype was counted many times. The genes are TRBV6-6 and TRBJ2-5; 12 bases are shared with TRBD1. V was pared by 5 bases and J by 4 bases, with 5 bases of the junction left unmatched. CDR3 length equals 15 residues. Germline CDR1 is MNHNY and CDR2 is SVGAGI (reference sequence). CDR3 protein: CASSPGTGGLETQYF. Here the CDR3 DNA reads TGTGCCAGCAGTCCCGGGACAGGGGGCTTAGAGACCCAGTACTTC.

As concerns this clonotype: One end of the junction is discordant with germline, which a read error may explain. V usage is TRBV6-6 and J usage is TRBJ1-5, with unresolved D. This CDR3 is 15 amino acids long. The V gene's germline CDR1 is MNHNY and CDR2 SVGAGI (reference sequence). The CDR3 DNA is TGTGTCAGCAGTGACGACCAATATAGCAATCAGCCCCAGCATTTT. As protein: CVSSDDQYSNQPQHF.

Many counts were recorded for this clonotype. The chain couples TRBV7-2 to TRBJ2-5, with 7 nucleotides matching TRBD1. The CDR3 covers 15 residues. CDR1 and CDR2 from the germline V gene are SGHTA and FQGNSA. J lost 4 bases, V lost 5 bases, and 10 bases had no gene match. CDR3 DNA sequence: TGTGCCAGCAGCCCCTCGCTTCCAGGGGGAGAGACCCAGTACTTC. This gives the protein CASSPSLPGGETQYF. Full variable domain (rest looked up from reference TRBV7-2 and TRBJ2-5): GAGVSQSPSNKVTEKGKDVELRCDPISGHTALYWYRQSLGQGLEFLIYFQGNSAPDKSGLPSDRFSAERTGGSVSTLTIQRTQQEDSAVYLCASSPSLPGGETQYFGPGTRLLVL.

In its sample, this clonotype was seen many times. This chain connects TRBV11-2 to TRBJ2-7; D not resolved. Germline V gene lookup returns CDR1 SGHAT and CDR2 FQNNGV. Trimming stripped 5 bases from V and 6 bases from J, with 8 bases between. The CDR3 is 11 amino acids. CDR3 sequence: CASSQVAEQYF. The DNA of the CDR3 is TGTGCCAGCAGCCAGGTTGCCGAGCAGTACTTC. The complete variable domain, with remaining parts taken from reference TRBV11-2 and TRBJ2-7, reads EAGVAQSPRYKIIEKRQSVAFWCNPISGHATLYWYQQILGQGPKLLIQFQNNGVVDDSQLPKDRFSAERLKGVDSTLKIQPAKLEDSAVYLCASSQVAEQYFGPGTRLTVT.

Only a few counts were recorded for this clonotype. This chain uses TRBV2 with TRBJ2-7; 10 nucleotides match TRBD1. The CDR3 contains 15 residues. CDR1 and CDR2 from the germline V gene are SNHLY and FYNNEI. The J segment lost 2 bases and the V segment lost 3 bases, leaving 4 bases of the junction unmatched. CDR3 bases: TGTGCCAGCAGTGAGGGACAGGGGATACCCTACGAGCAGTACTTC. Translated, it gives CASSEGQGIPYEQYF.

This clonotype has a count of ten or more. The genes are TRBV29-1 and TRBJ1-2; D is unresolved. Per germline, CDR1 SQVTM and CDR2 ANQGSEA. V dropped 5 bases and J dropped 4 bases, with 5 bases sitting between them. The CDR3 runs 10 residues. CDR3 residues: CSVYSYGYTF. The DNA of the CDR3 is TGCAGCGTTTACAGCTATGGCTACACCTTC.

Regarding this clonotype: The CDR3 ends on some other residue instead of the conserved phenylalanine or tryptophan, so this is likely a read error. The J gene is TRBJ2-7, the V gene TRBV3-1; D is unclear. This CDR3 has 13 amino acids. Germline lookup yields CDR1 LGHDT and CDR2 YNNKEL (reference sequence). The V and J ends lost 4 bases and 4 bases respectively, with 11 bases between them. CDR3 DNA sequence: TGTGCCAGCAGCCGTGGGCCCCCATACGAGCAGTACTCC. Protein sequence: CASSRGPPYEQYS.

The chain recombines TRBV4-3 with TRBJ2-4; 10 bases match TRBD1. J gave up 5 bases and V 5 bases, and 6 bases lay outside the gene matches. Germline V gene data show CDR1 as LGHNA and CDR2 as YSLEER. The CDR3 loop spans 15 amino acids. The chain's CDR3 is CASSGGTGEENIQYF. The CDR3 DNA is TGCGCCAGCAGCGGGGGGACAGGGGAGGAAAACATTCAGTACTTC.

This clonotype was detected ten times or more. V and J are TRBV12-5 and TRBJ2-5; TRBD1 matches at 9 bases. Germline V CDR1 and CDR2: LGHNT, FRNRAP. Trimming cost V 6 bases and J 4 bases; bases outside gene matches: 9. CDR3 length: 15 residues. CDR3 residues: CASGTGTGFGETQYF. The CDR3 DNA reads TGTGCTAGTGGAACAGGGACAGGGTTCGGAGAGACCCAGTACTTC.